This entry features one T cell receptor beta chain sequence. The antigen is undetermined. Trimming removed 5 bases from V and 5 bases from J, with 15 bases in between. The CDR3 has 14 amino acids. CDR1 and CDR2 from the germline V gene are SGHTA and FQGNSA. The method was immunoSEQ multiplex PCR; TCRdb's version includes in-frame clones alone and lacks a portion of them. The sample has more than 75,000 clones; 75% to 90% are singletons. This specimen comes from a study of T cell responses to AZD1222 COVID-19 vaccine. Overall study context: Combined were second doses at about 4 or about 12 weeks.

Notes on the study in general: It should be noted that donors were predominantly white British and more often female, and clonal diversity was possibly underestimated. Every sample of the repertoires postdated the peak T cell response. Dominant at 160-218 and 743-854, vaccine-associated CD4 TCRs also spanned spike.

The specimen comprised peripheral blood, sampled on day 0 of AZD1222 vaccination. The sequence was obtained from an adult in good health. The chain carries TRBV7-2 and TRBJ1-1; D is perhaps TRBD1 (5 bases). The CDR3 here is CASSQGTIGTEAFF. CDR3 coding DNA: TGTGCCAGCAGCCAGGGAACGATTGGGACTGAAGCTTTCTTT.